The 9 T cell receptor beta chains reported below all come from one sample, sequenced in a study of blood T cell repertoires in COVID-19. Produced via immunoSEQ multiplex PCR; TCRdb's table is partial and in-frame only. The data hold 35,000 to 50,000 clones, with 89% observed a single time. Sequencing used peripheral blood. Receptor source: a man in his 70s with active COVID-19.

This clone was seen only once. The chain combines TRBV5-1 with TRBJ1-2; 9 bases match TRBD1. V dropped 5 bases and J dropped 7; count of bases not matched to a gene: 6. Germline CDR1 is SGHRS and CDR2 is YFSETQ. The CDR3 spans 13 residues. In DNA form, the CDR3 reads TGCGCCAGCAGTCAACAGGACAGGGGTGGCTACACCTTC. Residues: CASSQQDRGGYTF. The full variable domain, completed using reference TRBV5-1 and TRBJ1-2, is KAGVTQTPRYLIKTRGQQVTLSCSPISGHRSVSWYQQTPGQGLQFLFEYFSETQRNKGNFPGRFSGRQFSNSRSEMNVSTLELGDSALYLCASSQQDRGGYTFGSGTRLTVV.

This CDR3 reads CASSYFQAETQYF. In DNA form, the CDR3 reads TGTGCCAGCTCATATTTCCAGGCTGAGACCCAGTACTTC. This sequence joins TRBV18 and TRBJ2-5; D remains unclear. The CDR3 length is 13 residues. V was cut by 5 bases and J by 5 bases, with 12 bases left in between. The germline gives CDR1 KGHSH, CDR2 LQKENI.

The chain is built from TRBV18 and TRBJ2-5; 8 bases are a match to TRBD1. CDR3 size: 13 residues. In germline, CDR1 is KGHSH, CDR2 LQKENI. Unmatched junction bases numbered 2, after V lost 5 bases and J lost 3 bases. DNA for the CDR3: TGTGCCAGCTCATCGGGACAGGAAGAGACCCAGTACTTC. This codes for CASSSGQEETQYF.

This clone was observed a single time. The chain carries TRBV2 and TRBJ2-3, with 10 bases aligning to TRBD2. The germline V gene encodes CDR1 SNHLY and CDR2 FYNNEI. J gave up 3 bases and V 8 bases, and 5 bases lay outside the gene matches. The CDR3 is made up of 14 amino acids. Here the CDR3 reads CASGSGGATDTQYF. Here the CDR3 DNA reads TGTGCCAGCGGGAGCGGGGGGGCGACAGATACGCAGTATTTT.

This clone has more than one count but fewer than ten. The chain links TRBV7-6 to TRBJ1-3; tentative D call: TRBD1 (6 bases). In germline, CDR1 is SGHVS, CDR2 FNYEAQ. V was shortened by 2 bases and J by 0 bases, with 17 bases between the two germline ends. The CDR3 is made up of 18 amino acids. The CDR3 sequence: CASSLSGGRLLSGNTIYF. The CDR3 nucleotides read TGTGCCAGCAGCTTATCCGGGGGGCGCCTCCTCTCTGGAAACACCATATATTTT.

This chain joins TRBV3-1 (or the pseudogene TRBV3-2) and TRBJ2-5, with 9 bases matching TRBD2. The germline V gene has CDR1 LGHDT and CDR2 YNNKEL (reference sequence). The CDR3 loop spans 18 amino acids. Trimming removed 0 bases from V and 5 bases from J; junction bases left unmatched: 13. CDR3 sequence: CASSQDPPGGGARETQYF. Written as DNA, the CDR3 is TGTGCCAGCAGCCAAGATCCCCCGGGCGGGGGGGCCAGGGAGACCCAGTACTTC.

The chain combines TRBV6-1 with TRBJ1-2; TRBD1 aligns across 12 bases. CDR1 is MNHNS and CDR2 is SASEGT in the germline V gene. The CDR3 runs to 16 residues. V shed 0 bases, J shed 5 bases, and the junction held 4 bases outside the gene matches. CDR3 region: CASSEARDRGRYGYTF. CDR3 nucleotide sequence: TGTGCCAGCAGTGAAGCCCGGGACAGGGGGCGTTATGGCTACACCTTC.

The chain combines TRBV5-1 with TRBJ2-7, with 9 bases aligning to TRBD1. The germline V gene encodes CDR1 SGHRS and CDR2 YFSETQ. The V gene end was trimmed by 4 bases and the J gene end by 7 bases; junction bases not matched to a gene: 9. The CDR3 contains 14 residues. The CDR3 DNA reads as TGCGCCAGCAGCCCCGGGACAGGGTCGGAAGAGCAGTACTTC. It translates to CASSPGTGSEEQYF.

V is TRBV6-6 and J is TRBJ1-2, with D possibly being TRBD1 (5 bases). V lost 3 bases, J lost 6 bases, and 17 bases lay in between. CDR1 and CDR2 (germline): MNHNY, SVGAGI (reference sequence). The CDR3 has 15 residues. In DNA, the CDR3 is TGTGCCAGCAGTTATGAGCGTGGGGGGAAAGATGGCTACACCTTC. Protein product: CASSYERGGKDGYTF.